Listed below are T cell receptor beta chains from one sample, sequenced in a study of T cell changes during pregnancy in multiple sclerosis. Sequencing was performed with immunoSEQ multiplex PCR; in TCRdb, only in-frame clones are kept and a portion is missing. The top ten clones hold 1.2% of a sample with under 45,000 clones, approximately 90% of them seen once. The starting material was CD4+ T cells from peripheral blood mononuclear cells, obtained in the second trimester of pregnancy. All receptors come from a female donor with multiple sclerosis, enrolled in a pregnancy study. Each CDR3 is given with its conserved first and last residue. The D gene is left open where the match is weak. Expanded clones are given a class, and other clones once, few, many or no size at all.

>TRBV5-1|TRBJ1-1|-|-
TGCGCCAGCAGGACGGGGGGGACTGAAGCTTTCTTT
CASRTGGTEAFF
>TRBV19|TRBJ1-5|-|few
TGTGCCAGTAGTAACGTCCGGGTCCTTCGCAATCAGCCCCAGCATTTT
CASSNVRVLRNQPQHF
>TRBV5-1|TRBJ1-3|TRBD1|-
TGCGCCAGCAGGGGACAGGGTGGAAACACCATATATTTT
CASRGQGGNTIYF
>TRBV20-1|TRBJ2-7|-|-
TGCAGTGCTAGAACTTACCACGAGCAGTACTTC
CSARTYHEQYF
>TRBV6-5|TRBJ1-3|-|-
TGTGCCAGCAGAGTAGACTCTGGAAACACCATATATTTT
CASRVDSGNTIYF
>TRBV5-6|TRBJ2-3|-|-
TGTGCCAGCAGCTGGACAGGCACAGATACGCAGTATTTT
CASSWTGTDTQYF
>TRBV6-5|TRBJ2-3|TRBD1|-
TGTGCCAGCAGTTACCGGGGACAGGGCACAGATACGCAGTATTTT
CASSYRGQGTDTQYF
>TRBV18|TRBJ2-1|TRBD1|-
TGTGCCAGCTCACCACGGACAGGGGGCTACAATGAGCAGTTCTTC
CASSPRTGGYNEQFF
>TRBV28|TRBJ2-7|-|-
TGTGCCAGCAGTTTAGCGCAGGGGATCTCCTACGAGCAGTACTTC
CASSLAQGISYEQYF
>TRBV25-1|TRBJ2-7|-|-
TGTGCCAGCATGTCTGTCGGGATGGGGGAGCAGTACTTC
CASMSVGMGEQYF
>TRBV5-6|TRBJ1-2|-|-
TGTGCCAGCAGCTTGGTGGGCACCGAGGGTGAGGATGGCTACACCTTC
CASSLVGTEGEDGYTF
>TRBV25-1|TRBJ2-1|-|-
TGTGCCAGCAGTGAACCCAGTTTTATAAGCAATGAGCAGTTCTTC
CASSEPSFISNEQFF
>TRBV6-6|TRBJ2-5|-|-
TGTGCCAGCAGTTACTCGAGGGATTCGAGTGAGCAGTACTTC
CASSYSRDSSEQYF
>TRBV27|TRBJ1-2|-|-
TGTGCCAGCAGTTTGAGGCTTTCTATCGGTTCCGGCTACACCTTC
CASSLRLSIGSGYTF
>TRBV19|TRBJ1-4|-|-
TGTGCCAGTAGTCAACGGACAGTGAATGAAAAACTGTTTTTT
CASSQRTVNEKLFF
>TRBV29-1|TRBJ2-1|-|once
TGCAGCGTTATCCTTGGGGCTAATGAGCAGTTCTTC
CSVILGANEQFF
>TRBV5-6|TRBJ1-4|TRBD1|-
TGTGCCAGCAGCCGCGGGACAGGGGCCCCGAATGAAAAACTGTTTTTT
CASSRGTGAPNEKLFF
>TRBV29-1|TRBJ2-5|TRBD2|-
TGCAGCGCCTGGACTAGCATAGAGACCCAGTACTTC
CSAWTSIETQYF
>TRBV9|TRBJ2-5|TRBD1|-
TGTGCCAGCAGCACCCTTGGACAGGGGGTCCTCGAGACCCAGTACTTC
CASSTLGQGVLETQYF
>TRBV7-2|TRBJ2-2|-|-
TGTGCCAGCAGCTCCTTACCCGATCGGACCGGGGAGCTGTTTTTT
CASSSLPDRTGELFF
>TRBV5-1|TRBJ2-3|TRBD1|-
TGCGCCAGCAAGGGACAGGGAAGCCTCACAGATACGCAGTATTTT
CASKGQGSLTDTQYF
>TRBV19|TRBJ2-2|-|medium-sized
TGTGCCAGTAGTCCGAGGGAAGGAAGGGCCGGGGAGCTGTTTTTT
CASSPREGRAGELFF